This T cell receptor beta chain is from a study of CD8+ T cells in alopecia areata. Study-wide results and limits: Patients displayed less clarity in TCR sharing than mice, a finding possibly related to HLA.

Worth noting for this clone: As yet, its antigen is unknown.

cDNA prepared by RNA extraction and subsequent reverse transcription served as the template for sequencing. TCRdb's table, derived via immunoSEQ multiplex PCR, lists solely in-frame clones and lacks some. This sample has about 190,000 clones, with 50% to 60% found just once. Germline V lookup: CDR1 SQVTM, CDR2 ANQGSEA. CDR3 length equals 13 residues. V was trimmed by 3 bases and J by 0 bases, leaving 9 bases between them. The clonotype was recovered from a human donor with alopecia areata. The source material was CD4+ T cells sorted from blood, sampled at week 0. The V gene is TRBV29-1, the J gene TRBJ2-7, with D possibly TRBD2 on 5 matching bases. Here the CDR3 reads CSVEVTSSYEQYF. The CDR3 DNA sequence: TGCAGCGTTGAGGTAACTAGCTCCTACGAGCAGTACTTC.